This T cell receptor (beta chain) was observed in a study of shared clonotypes between healthy human individuals. Sequenced by immunoSEQ multiplex PCR; TCRdb stores in-frame clones only, minus some. The sample has 1,100,000 or so clones, around three quarters seen once; the top ten hold about 0.52%. As to this clone: A read error is the likely source, as a far larger clone sits one nucleotide away. This sample also contains other DNA sequences that code for the same CDR3.

Trimming pared 5 bases from V and 2 bases from J, leaving 4 bases between. Germline-derived CDR1 and CDR2 are SGHAT and FQNNGV. The CDR3 length is 11 residues. The clonotype comes from a man between 18 and 35 years old in good health. Some clones in this sample may be carry-over from other donors' samples. The material sequenced was memory CD4+ T cells from PBMCs. Regarding subset: CD45RA-negative fraction. V is TRBV11-2 and J is TRBJ2-7; D gene uncertain. The CDR3: CASSRAYEQYF. The CDR3 DNA reads as TGTGCCAGCAGCCGGGCCTACGAGCAGTACTTC.